These 26 T cell receptor beta chains originate from one sample sequenced in a study of blood T cell repertoires in COVID-19. The method was immunoSEQ multiplex PCR; TCRdb's version includes in-frame clones alone and lacks a portion of them. The top ten hold approximately 7.6% of the sample, which has 200,000 to 300,000 clones, roughly nine tenths seen once. Material for sequencing was peripheral blood. The receptors originated from a man aged 55 to 70 who had recovered from COVID-19.

The chain joins TRBV14 to TRBJ1-4, with 8 bases matching TRBD1. This CDR3 spans 11 amino acids. CDR1 is SGHDN, CDR2 FVKESK, per germline. V lost 2 bases to trimming and J lost 16 bases; unmatched junction nucleotides: 3. The CDR3 nucleotides read TGTGCCAGCAGCCAAACGACAGGGGAGTTTTTT. Amino acid sequence: CASSQTTGEFF.

This clone was recorded a few times. V and J are TRBV2 and TRBJ2-7, with a possible D match to TRBD2 (6 bases). V lost 4 bases and J 3 bases, leaving 10 bases between the germline ends. The length of the CDR3 is 13 residues. The germline V gene has CDR1 SNHLY and CDR2 FYNNEI. CDR3 bases: TGTGCCAGCAGTGCGCAGCGGGTCTACGAGCAGTACTTC. It translates to CASSAQRVYEQYF. The whole variable domain, filled in from reference TRBV2 and TRBJ2-7, reads EPEVTQTPSHQVTQMGQEVILRCVPISNHLYFYWYRQILGQKVEFLVSFYNNEISEKSEIFDDQFSVERPDGSNFTLKIRSTKLEDSAMYFCASSAQRVYEQYFGPGTRLTVT.

The V and J genes are TRBV2 and TRBJ2-5; TRBD1 matches at 11 bases. CDR1 is SNHLY, CDR2 FYNNEI, per germline. The CDR3 length is 15 residues. The trim removed 10 bases at V and 1 base at J, leaving 8 bases unmatched. The CDR3 loop reads CATGRTGGFQETQYF. The CDR3 DNA sequence: TGTGCCACCGGGCGGACAGGGGGCTTCCAAGAGACCCAGTACTTC.

This clone has only a few counts. V usage is TRBV15 and J usage is TRBJ1-5, with D uncertain. V shed 1 base and J shed 1 base, with 8 bases lying between them. The CDR3 sequence is 15 residues long. Germline values: CDR1 LNHNV, CDR2 YYDKDF (reference sequence). CDR3 DNA: TGTGCCACCAGCAGAGGGGCAAAGAGCAATCAGCCCCAGCATTTT. This sequence encodes CATSRGAKSNQPQHF.

This clone was observed a single time. The chain uses TRBV21-1 and TRBJ2-3; the D call in the table, TRBD2, was not verified against the DNA. TRBV21-1 is marked as a pseudogene. The CDR3 extends over 17 amino acids. The CDR3 DNA reads TGTGCCAGCAGCAAAAGGAGCATAGCGGGACTAACAGATACGCAGTATTTT. Translating gives CASSKRSIAGLTDTQYF.

The chain links TRBV6-5 to TRBJ1-1; D is perhaps TRBD1 (5 bases). CDR3 size: 14 residues. CDR1 is MNHEY, CDR2 SVGAGI, per germline. Trimming took 5 bases from V and 3 from J, leaving 13 bases between them. The CDR3 spells CASSPGGGYTEAFF. The CDR3 coding sequence is TGTGCCAGCAGTCCTGGGGGAGGATACACTGAAGCTTTCTTT.

V and J are TRBV30 and TRBJ1-6; TRBD1 is a possible D gene (6 bases). The CDR3 is 12 residues long. Deletions cut 3 bases from V and 9 bases from J, with 9 bases between. Germline V lookup: CDR1 GTSNPN, CDR2 SVGIG (reference sequence). In DNA, the CDR3 is TGTGCCTGGAGACAGGGTTTTTCACCCCTCCACTTT. Translation: CAWRQGFSPLHF.

The V call is TRBV12-5, the J call TRBJ1-2; D is possibly TRBD1 (5 bases). The CDR3 totals 15 residues. CDR1 is LGHNT, CDR2 FRNRAP, per germline. DNA of the CDR3: TGTGTTCAGGCCGAGACAGTGTACCATAACTATGGCTACACCTTC. Protein product: CVQAETVYHNYGYTF.

The chain couples TRBV5-1 to TRBJ2-3; D is ambiguous. This CDR3 spans 15 amino acids. Trimming took 0 bases from V and 2 from J, leaving 10 bases between them. CDR1 and CDR2 (germline): SGHRS, YFSETQ. As DNA, the CDR3 is TGCGCCAGCAGCTTGGGACTCCCAAACACAGATACGCAGTATTTT. Its protein is CASSLGLPNTDTQYF.

In DNA, the CDR3 is TGTGCCAGCAGCCTAGGGAGGGGCAGGTTCACTGAAGCTTTCTTT. It yields the protein CASSLGRGRFTEAFF. The chain uses TRBV3-1 (or the pseudogene TRBV3-2) and TRBJ1-1, with a tentative D call TRBD1 (5 bases). Germline assignment: CDR1 LGHDT and CDR2 YNNKEL (reference sequence). Trimming pared 4 bases from V and 4 bases from J, leaving 16 bases between. The CDR3 sequence is 15 residues long.

This clone showed up just once. The chain has TRBV5-1 and TRBJ2-3; maybe TRBD1 (5 bases). The CDR3 is 13 amino acids. Trimming took 6 bases from V and 4 from J, leaving 12 bases between them. Germline CDR1 is SGHRS and CDR2 is YFSETQ. The CDR3, as DNA: TGCGCCAGCAAAGAACCAGGGCCAGATACGCAGTATTTT. Encoded protein: CASKEPGPDTQYF.

The chain combines TRBV3-1 (or the pseudogene TRBV3-2) with TRBJ1-4; D is undetermined. Germline-derived CDR1 and CDR2 are LGHDT and YNNKEL (reference sequence). V lost 3 bases, J lost 7 bases, and 9 bases lay in between. The CDR3 sequence is 13 residues long. CDR3 coding DNA: TGTGCCAGCAGCCAGAGGACTGTTGAAAAACTGTTTTTT. It encodes CASSQRTVEKLFF.

The gene calls are TRBV7-9 and TRBJ2-2; 7 bases agree with TRBD2. Trimming took 3 bases from V and 0 from J; bases not matched to a gene: 1. CDR1 and CDR2 from the germline V gene are SEHNR and FQNEAQ (reference sequence). This CDR3 region has 15 residues. The CDR3 nucleotides read TGTGCCAGCAGCTTTGGGACTACGAACACCGGGGAGCTGTTTTTT. Translation: CASSFGTTNTGELFF.

This clone appeared a single time. V is TRBV9 and J is TRBJ1-6, with no clear D. Trimming took off 1 base at V and 9 bases at J, with 11 bases between the two ends. The CDR3 consists of 14 residues. CDR1 SGDLS and CDR2 YYNGEE come from the germline V gene. In DNA, the CDR3 is TGTGCCAGCAGCGTAAGCACCCTTGGTTCACCCCTCCACTTT. This gives the protein CASSVSTLGSPLHF.

The V call is TRBV30, the J call TRBJ1-5; D is perhaps TRBD1 (6 bases). Germline CDR1 is GTSNPN and CDR2 is SVGIG (reference sequence). Trimming stripped 2 bases from V and 4 bases from J, with 12 bases between. The CDR3 contains 14 residues. This CDR3 reads CAWSWRQVNQPQHF. CDR3 nucleotides: TGTGCCTGGAGTTGGAGACAGGTTAATCAGCCCCAGCATTTT.

CDR3: CASSGDWGNSPLHF. The CDR3 nucleotides are TGTGCCAGCAGCGGGGACTGGGGTAATTCACCCCTCCACTTT. The chain uses TRBV9 and TRBJ1-6; D possibly corresponds to TRBD1 (5 bases). This CDR3 is 14 amino acids long. V was pared by 3 bases and J by 6 bases, with 10 bases between. Looked up from germline, CDR1 is SGDLS and CDR2 is YYNGEE.

This chain connects TRBV10-3 to TRBJ2-7; 7 nucleotides line up with TRBD1. The CDR3 runs to 14 residues. J lost 3 bases, V lost 5 bases, and 7 bases had no gene match. Germline values: CDR1 ENHRY, CDR2 SYGVKD. CDR3 residues: CAISLTGPGYEQYF. CDR3 sequence (DNA): TGTGCCATCAGTTTGACAGGGCCAGGCTACGAGCAGTACTTC.

This chain uses TRBV24-1 with TRBJ2-3, with 7 nucleotides matching TRBD1. This CDR3 comprises 17 residues. Germline CDR1 is KGHDR and CDR2 is SFDVKD. The J segment lost 0 bases and the V segment lost 3 bases, leaving 8 bases of the junction unmatched. CDR3 DNA: TGTGCCACCAGTGATCCGACCGGGACAGACAGCACAGATACGCAGTATTTT. Its translation is CATSDPTGTDSTDTQYF.

The chain combines TRBV28 with TRBJ2-6, with D possibly matching TRBD1 (5 bases). Germline values: CDR1 MDHEN, CDR2 SYDVKM. The germline V and J ends were trimmed by 2 bases and 4 bases, with 9 bases remaining between them. The CDR3 has 15 residues. Here the CDR3 reads CASSLGRAGANVLTF. The CDR3 coding sequence is TGTGCCAGCAGTTTAGGCAGGGCCGGGGCCAACGTCCTGACTTTC.

The chain carries TRBV9 and TRBJ2-3; no definite D call. The CDR3 spans 15 residues. Trimming cost V 3 bases and J 2 bases, with 13 bases left between them. In germline, CDR1 is SGDLS, CDR2 YYNGEE. The chain's CDR3 is CASSGLSRPTDTQYF. The CDR3, as DNA: TGTGCCAGCAGCGGACTCTCACGTCCCACAGATACGCAGTATTTT.

This sequence joins TRBV6-5 and TRBJ1-4; weak D call: TRBD1 (6 bases). Germline assignment: CDR1 MNHEY and CDR2 SVGAGI. The CDR3 is 14 amino acids. Trimming removed 7 bases from V and 8 bases from J, with 17 bases in between. CDR3 sequence (DNA): TGTGCCAGCATCCAGGGGTGGGTTGGGGAAAAACTGTTTTTT. Protein sequence: CASIQGWVGEKLFF.

The chain carries TRBV5-1 and TRBJ2-3, with 10 bases aligning to TRBD2. The CDR3 spans 17 residues. The V gene's germline CDR1 is SGHRS and CDR2 YFSETQ. V lost 4 bases to trimming and J lost 3 bases; unmatched junction nucleotides: 11. The CDR3 nucleotides read TGCGCCAGCAGCCCCAGAGCGGGGGGGCAGGCTACAGATACGCAGTATTTT. It yields the protein CASSPRAGGQATDTQYF.

The chain employs TRBV11-2 and TRBJ2-1, with 9 bases aligning to TRBD2. Germline CDR1 and CDR2: SGHAT and FQNNGV. The CDR3 covers 15 residues. V lost 0 bases to trimming and J lost 8 bases; unmatched junction nucleotides: 5. The CDR3 region is CASSLDAGGPDEQFF. The CDR3 nucleotides read TGTGCCAGCAGCTTAGATGCGGGGGGGCCCGATGAGCAGTTCTTC.

The V gene is TRBV4-1, the J gene TRBJ2-7; 9 nucleotides align to TRBD2. Germline CDR1 is MGHRA and CDR2 is YSYEKL. CDR3 length: 14 amino acids. With V trimmed by 6 bases and J by 2 bases, 5 bases remained unmatched. The CDR3 reads CASSLAGETYEQYF. The CDR3 DNA sequence: TGCGCCAGCAGTTTAGCGGGGGAGACCTACGAGCAGTACTTC.

The chain has TRBV10-3 and TRBJ1-2, with D unresolved. V lost 10 bases to trimming and J lost 7 bases, with 16 bases between them. The V gene's germline CDR1 is ENHRY and CDR2 SYGVKD. CDR3 length: 12 amino acids. The CDR3 region is CATSEGSGGYTF. The CDR3 region has the DNA TGTGCCACCTCTGAGGGATCCGGTGGCTACACCTTC.

This chain connects TRBV30 to TRBJ2-3; 8 bases match TRBD1. This CDR3 is 15 amino acids long. Trimming took 4 bases from V and 0 from J; bases not matched to a gene: 6. Germline-derived CDR1 and CDR2 are GTSNPN and SVGIG (reference sequence). CDR3 residues: CAWKLQGVSTDTQYF. CDR3 DNA sequence: TGTGCCTGGAAACTACAGGGGGTAAGCACAGATACGCAGTATTTT.